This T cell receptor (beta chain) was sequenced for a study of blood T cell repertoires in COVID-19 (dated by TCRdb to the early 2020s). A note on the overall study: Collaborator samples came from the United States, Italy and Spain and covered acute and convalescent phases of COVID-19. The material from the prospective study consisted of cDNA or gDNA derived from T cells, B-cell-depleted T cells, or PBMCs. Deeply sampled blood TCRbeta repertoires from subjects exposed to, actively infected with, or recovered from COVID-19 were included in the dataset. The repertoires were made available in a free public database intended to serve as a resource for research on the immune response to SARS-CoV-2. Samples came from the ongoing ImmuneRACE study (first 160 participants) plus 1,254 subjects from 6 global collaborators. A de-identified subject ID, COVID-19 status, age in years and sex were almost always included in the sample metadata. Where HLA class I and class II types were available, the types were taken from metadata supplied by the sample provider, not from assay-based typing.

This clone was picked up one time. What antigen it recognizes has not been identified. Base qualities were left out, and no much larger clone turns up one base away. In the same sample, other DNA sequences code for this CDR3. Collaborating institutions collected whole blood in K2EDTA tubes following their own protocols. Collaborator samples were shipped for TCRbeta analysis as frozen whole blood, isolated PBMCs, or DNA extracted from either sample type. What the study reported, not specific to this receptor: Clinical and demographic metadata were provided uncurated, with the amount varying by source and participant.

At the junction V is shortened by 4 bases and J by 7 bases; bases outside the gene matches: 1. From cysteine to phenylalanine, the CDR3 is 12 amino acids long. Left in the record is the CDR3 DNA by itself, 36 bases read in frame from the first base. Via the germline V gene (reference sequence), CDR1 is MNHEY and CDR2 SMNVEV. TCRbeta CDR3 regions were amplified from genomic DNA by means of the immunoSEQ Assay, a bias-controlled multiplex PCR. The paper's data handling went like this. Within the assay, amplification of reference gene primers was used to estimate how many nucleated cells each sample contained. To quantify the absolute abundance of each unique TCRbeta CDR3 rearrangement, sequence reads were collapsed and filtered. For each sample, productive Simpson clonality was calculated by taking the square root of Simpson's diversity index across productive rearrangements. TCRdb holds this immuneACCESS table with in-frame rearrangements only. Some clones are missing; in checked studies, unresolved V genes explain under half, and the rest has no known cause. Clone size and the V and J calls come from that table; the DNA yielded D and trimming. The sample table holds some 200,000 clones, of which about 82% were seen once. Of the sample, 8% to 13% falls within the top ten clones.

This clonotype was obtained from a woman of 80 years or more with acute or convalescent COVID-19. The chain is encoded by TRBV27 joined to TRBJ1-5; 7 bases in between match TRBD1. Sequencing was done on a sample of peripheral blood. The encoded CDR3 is CASSSTGQPQHF. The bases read TGTGCCAGCAGTTCGACAGGGCAGCCCCAGCATTTT.